Listed below are T cell receptor beta chains from one sample, sequenced in a study of identical twins' blood T cells. TCRdb analysed the 5' RACE reads with MiXCR anew, one entry per CDR3 protein. The sample includes 300,000 to 400,000 distinct CDR3 sequences, over 25% of them seen just once. What was sequenced was PBMCs. Receptor source: a woman aged 18-49 years in good health. CDR3s include the opening cysteine and the closing phenylalanine or tryptophan. A D gene is named only where the DNA matches it firmly. A clone size is listed for some rows: how often the clone was seen (once, few, many), or a class if it is expanded.

D gene | J gene | V gene | clone size | CDR3 DNA | CDR3 protein
TRBD1 | TRBJ1-1 | TRBV29-1 | - | TGCAGCTTCCCGAACCAGGGGGGTCAGGGAGAAGCTTTCTTT | CSFPNQGGQGEAFF
- | TRBJ2-7 | TRBV7-8 | - | TGTGCCAGCAGCTTAAGGACAGCCTACGAGCAGTACTTC | CASSLRTAYEQYF
- | TRBJ2-3 | TRBV5-1 | once | TGCGCCAGCCAAACTAGACGGGCAGATACGCAGTATTTT | CASQTRRADTQYF
- | TRBJ1-1 | TRBV4-3 | - | TGCGCCAGCAGCCTGAGAGGGGCCACTGAAGCTTTCTTT | CASSLRGATEAFF
- | TRBJ1-2 | TRBV7-9 | - | TGTGCCAGCACCCGATATTCGAAAAGGGCTAACTATGGCTACACCTTC | CASTRYSKRANYGYTF
TRBD1 | TRBJ1-1 | TRBV7-6 | - | TGTGCCATCAGCTCCACAGGGGCCCACATGAACACTGAAGCTTTCTTT | CAISSTGAHMNTEAFF
- | TRBJ2-7 | TRBV7-8 | - | TGTGCCAGCAGCTCACGACAGTCAACGGGGTACGAGCAGTACTTC | CASSSRQSTGYEQYF
- | TRBJ1-1 | TRBV5-1 | few | TGCGCCAGCAGCTTGACTGGTGTGGGAGAAGCTTTCTTT | CASSLTGVGEAFF
- | TRBJ1-1 | TRBV4-2 | few | TGTGCCAGCAGCCAAGATCTTCTCACCCGTGAAGCTTTCTTT | CASSQDLLTREAFF
- | TRBJ2-7 | TRBV7-9 | many | TGTGCCAGCAGCTTATTTGGTGCAGACGAGCAGTACTTC | CASSLFGADEQYF
TRBD2 | TRBJ2-2 | TRBV3-1 | - | TGTGCCAGCAGCCCCTTTATGAGAGCGGGGGTCAACACCGGGGAGCTGTTTTTT | CASSPFMRAGVNTGELFF
- | TRBJ2-5 | TRBV5-1 | few | TGCGCCAGCAGTCCACGGAGCCAAGAGACCCAGTACTTC | CASSPRSQETQYF
- | TRBJ2-3 | TRBV2 | - | TGTGCCAGCAGTGTCATCAGAGGGGACACAGATACGCAGTATTTT | CASSVIRGDTDTQYF
- | TRBJ1-2 | TRBV7-2 | few | TGTGCCAGCAGCTCCCGGGAGAACTATGGCTACACCTTC | CASSSRENYGYTF
- | TRBJ2-5 | TRBV14 | many | TGTGCCAGCAGCCAAAGACAAGAGACCCAGTACTTC | CASSQRQETQYF
TRBD2 | TRBJ2-1 | TRBV29-1 | few | TGCAGCGTTGGAGCGGGAGGCTATTTCTTC | CSVGAGGYFF
- | TRBJ2-7 | TRBV19 | many | TGTGCCACCGGTGCTGGGCGCTACGAGCAGTACTTC | CATGAGRYEQYF
- | TRBJ1-1 | TRBV4-3 | few | TGCGCCAGCAGCCCGTCTGTGGGACTGAACACTGAAGCTTTCTTT | CASSPSVGLNTEAFF
- | TRBJ1-2 | TRBV12-3/TRBV12-4 | - | TGTGCCAGCAGTTTAAGGGGCCTCAAAGGGGCTGGCTACACCTTC | CASSLRGLKGAGYTF
TRBD1 | TRBJ2-3 | TRBV6-4 | many | TGTGCCAGCTCACCGGGACAGGGGGCAGATACGCAGTATTTT | CASSPGQGADTQYF
- | TRBJ1-1 | TRBV12-3/TRBV12-4 | - | TGTGCCAGCAGTCCGCGGGGGCGAGCGACGGGCGCTGAAGCTTTCTTT | CASSPRGRATGAEAFF
- | TRBJ1-1 | TRBV20-1 | few | TGCAGTGCTAGGGATCGAATATCGCGACGGAGGAACACTGAAGCTTTCTTT | CSARDRISRRRNTEAFF
- | TRBJ1-1 | TRBV7-9 | few | TGTGCCAGCAGCTTAGCAGACATGATGAGCAACACTGAAGCTTTCTTT | CASSLADMMSNTEAFF
TRBD1 | TRBJ2-2 | TRBV7-2 | - | TGTGCCAGCGGCTCCGGACAGGGTCCCACCGGGGAGCTGTTTTTT | CASGSGQGPTGELFF
- | TRBJ2-3 | TRBV6-1 | - | TGTGCCTGCAGGATCGGAGATACGCAGTATTTT | CACRIGDTQYF
TRBD2 | TRBJ2-1 | TRBV12-3/TRBV12-4 | - | TGTGCCAGCAGTTTAAGAATAGCGGGGGGCCTCTATCGCAATGAGCAGTTCTTC | CASSLRIAGGLYRNEQFF